The clone carrying this T cell receptor beta chain showed up many times. Its antigen is unidentified. This sample was included in a study of early T cells in non-severe SARS-CoV-2 infection. General study points: There was a bias toward anti-spike CD8 responses in VDJdb matching, which missed private and CD4 specificities.

cDNA molecules, individually, were tagged with unique molecular identifiers. TCRdb re-called the 5' RACE reads with MiXCR, one entry per CDR3 protein. The table records 25,000 to 30,000 distinct CDR3 sequences, roughly 4% of them present only once. CDR1 is LGHNA and CDR2 is YNFKEQ in the germline V gene. This CDR3 has 16 residues. V lost 3 bases and J lost 2; bases outside the gene matches: 6. The sample taken for sequencing was whole blood. V is TRBV4-2 and J is TRBJ2-7, with 11 bases aligning to TRBD1. The TCR originated in an adult who was a healthcare worker with PCR-confirmed SARS-CoV-2 infection or an uninfected control (not recorded which). The CDR3 nucleotides read TGTGCCAGCAGCCACCCGGGACAGGGGGGACCCTACGAGCAGTACTTC. It is translated as CASSHPGQGGPYEQYF.